Listed below are T cell receptor beta chains from one sample, sequenced in a study of blood T cells in healthy people across ages. TCRdb fed the 5' RACE reads into MiXCR, producing one record per CDR3 protein. The sample has about 1.4 million distinct CDR3 sequences; 59% are singletons. The specimen sequenced was blood. These receptors all come from a man in his late teens or twenties in good health. Each CDR3 is given with its conserved first and last residue.

J gene	V gene	CDR3 protein
TRBJ2-7	TRBV12-3/TRBV12-4	CASSPGLAGRSYEQYF
TRBJ2-7	TRBV6-2/TRBV6-3	CASSYSKTYEQYF
TRBJ1-3	TRBV28	CASSWTYSGNTIYF
NA	TRBV7-2	CASSPEAGFYEQYF
TRBJ1-6	TRBV4-3	CASSQDRKNSPLHF
TRBJ2-3	TRBV6-6	CASSYSKAGSTDTQYF
TRBJ1-2	TRBV4-1	CASSQAGVRYGYTF
TRBJ2-1	TRBV5-1	CASGTAGQSQFNEQFF
TRBJ2-3	TRBV4-2	CASSQGGLGAVTSRDTQYF
TRBJ2-7	TRBV20-1	CSASSGGRHYEQYF
TRBJ2-5	TRBV4-1	CASSLTRRETQYF
TRBJ2-7	TRBV4-2	CASSPGTSGWDHEQYF
TRBJ1-6	TRBV12-3/TRBV12-4	CASTFGDSPLHF
TRBJ2-3	TRBV12-3/TRBV12-4	CASKGQISTDTQYF
TRBJ1-5	TRBV29-1	CSVATGTGSGQPQHF
TRBJ2-5	TRBV6-2/TRBV6-3	CASSYSKRGGQETQYF
TRBJ2-3	TRBV7-2	CASSLVGVPRRDTQYF
TRBJ1-2	TRBV4-1	CASSQEVSRGYTF
TRBJ2-1	TRBV11-2	CASSLLAGGDEQFF
TRBJ2-7	TRBV7-6	CASSLEAREQYF
TRBJ2-3	TRBV5-1	CASSSTAGATDTQYF
TRBJ2-1	TRBV3-1	CASSRLTSGRADEQFF
TRBJ2-5	TRBV5-1	CASSSDGVQETQYF
TRBJ1-2	TRBV20-1	CSARETPGQVTYGYIF
TRBJ2-3	TRBV9	CASSVSSGGPLDTQYF
TRBJ1-6	TRBV12-3/TRBV12-4	CASSSHPGPTGPLHF
TRBJ2-2	TRBV11-2	CASSLRGKVIGELFF
TRBJ2-7	TRBV20-1	CSASPLGLAGGWDEQYF
TRBJ2-7	TRBV29-1	CSAGGGGGYELYF
TRBJ2-3	TRBV10-3	CAISTTSGSSEGPDTQYF
TRBJ2-2	TRBV3-1	CASSQESTSDTGELFF
TRBJ2-3	TRBV29-1	CSVEDRVTDTQYF
TRBJ1-2	TRBV20-1	CSARETNYGYTF
TRBJ1-4	TRBV4-1	CASSQGRLMGGANEKLFF
TRBJ1-5	TRBV28	CASRQGLGNQPQHF
TRBJ2-6	TRBV12-3/TRBV12-4	CASSSVGTGANVLTF
TRBJ2-7	TRBV2	CASSEANEVGEQYF
NA	TRBV10-1	CANLRRTRFPETQYF
TRBJ2-7	TRBV30	CAWSSARPYSYEQYF
TRBJ2-3	TRBV27	CASSFTSGGSDTQNF
TRBJ2-3	TRBV4-2	CASSQAGTLTDTQYF
TRBJ1-2	TRBV7-2	CASSDTPPGANYGYTF
TRBJ2-1	TRBV20-1	CSAREVAGVEQFF
TRBJ1-1	TRBV7-9	CASSLLKTIPTEAFF
TRBJ2-1	TRBV10-3	CAISENIDEQFF
TRBJ1-2	TRBV28	CASSPGLTF
TRBJ2-6	TRBV7-2	CASSRRAGSGANVLTF
TRBJ2-3	TRBV4-1	CASSQVHGLTDTQYF
TRBJ2-5	TRBV4-3	CASSQDGRGGEQYF
TRBJ2-3	TRBV7-8	CASSLEFPVASDTQYF
TRBJ1-1	TRBV7-2	CASSVASYEAFF
TRBJ2-5	TRBV4-1	CASKQEYQETQYF
TRBJ2-2	TRBV20-1	CSTQPQNLLGGELFF
TRBJ1-5	TRBV4-1	CASSRTVNGNQPQHF
TRBJ1-6	TRBV7-2	CASSSDRVSSPLHF
TRBJ1-2	TRBV29-1	CSVELGGYGYTF
TRBJ1-2	TRBV4-3	CASSQESASNYGYTF
TRBJ1-2	TRBV4-3	CASSQDEAVRYGCTF